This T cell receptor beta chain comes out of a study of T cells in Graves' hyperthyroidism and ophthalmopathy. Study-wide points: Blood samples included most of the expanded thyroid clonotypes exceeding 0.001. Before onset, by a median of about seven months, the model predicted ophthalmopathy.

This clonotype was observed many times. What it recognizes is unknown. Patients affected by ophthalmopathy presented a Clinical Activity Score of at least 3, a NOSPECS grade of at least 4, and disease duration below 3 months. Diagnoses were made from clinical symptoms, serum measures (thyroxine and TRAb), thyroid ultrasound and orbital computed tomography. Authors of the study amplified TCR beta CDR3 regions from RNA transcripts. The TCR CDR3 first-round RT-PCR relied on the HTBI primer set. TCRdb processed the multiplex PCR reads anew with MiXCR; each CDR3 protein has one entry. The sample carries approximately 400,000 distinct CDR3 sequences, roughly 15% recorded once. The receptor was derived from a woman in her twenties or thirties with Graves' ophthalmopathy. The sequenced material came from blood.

The CDR3 loop reads CSAARVPLDYNEQFF. The CDR3 coding sequence is TGCAGTGCAGCCCGGGTCCCGCTTGACTACAATGAGCAGTTCTTC. The chain has TRBV20-1 and TRBJ2-1; D unresolved. Germline values: CDR1 DFQATT, CDR2 SNEGSKA (reference sequence). The CDR3 extends over 15 amino acids. Trimming cost V 6 bases and J 3 bases, with 18 bases left between them.